This TCR beta chain appears in the sequencing data of a study of shared clonotypes between healthy human individuals. This clone was seen a single time. The antigen remains unidentified. It was CD45RO-negative cells, positively selected for CCR7, that made up naive CD8 cells, with terminally differentiated effector memory CD45RA+ cells excluded. The study's findings and limits: Read depth was anticipated to influence clonotype sharing among donors.

Genomic DNA from each subset was divided evenly over several immunoSEQ plates. TCRdb's table, derived via immunoSEQ multiplex PCR, lists solely in-frame clones and lacks some. In the table there are millions of clones, just under 95% of which are singletons. Trimming cost V 4 bases and J 4 bases, with 25 bases left between them. CDR3 length equals 18 residues. Germline assignment: CDR1 MNHEY and CDR2 SMNVEV (reference sequence). This chain connects TRBV27 to TRBJ1-1; D is uncertain. What was sequenced was naive CD8+ T cells sorted from blood. The TCR was taken from a man younger than 35 in good health. CDR3 DNA sequence: TGTGCCAGCAGTTCCGTAGGACCCGACGGGCCAGCTGCCACTGAAGCTTTCTTT. Protein product: CASSSVGPDGPAATEAFF.